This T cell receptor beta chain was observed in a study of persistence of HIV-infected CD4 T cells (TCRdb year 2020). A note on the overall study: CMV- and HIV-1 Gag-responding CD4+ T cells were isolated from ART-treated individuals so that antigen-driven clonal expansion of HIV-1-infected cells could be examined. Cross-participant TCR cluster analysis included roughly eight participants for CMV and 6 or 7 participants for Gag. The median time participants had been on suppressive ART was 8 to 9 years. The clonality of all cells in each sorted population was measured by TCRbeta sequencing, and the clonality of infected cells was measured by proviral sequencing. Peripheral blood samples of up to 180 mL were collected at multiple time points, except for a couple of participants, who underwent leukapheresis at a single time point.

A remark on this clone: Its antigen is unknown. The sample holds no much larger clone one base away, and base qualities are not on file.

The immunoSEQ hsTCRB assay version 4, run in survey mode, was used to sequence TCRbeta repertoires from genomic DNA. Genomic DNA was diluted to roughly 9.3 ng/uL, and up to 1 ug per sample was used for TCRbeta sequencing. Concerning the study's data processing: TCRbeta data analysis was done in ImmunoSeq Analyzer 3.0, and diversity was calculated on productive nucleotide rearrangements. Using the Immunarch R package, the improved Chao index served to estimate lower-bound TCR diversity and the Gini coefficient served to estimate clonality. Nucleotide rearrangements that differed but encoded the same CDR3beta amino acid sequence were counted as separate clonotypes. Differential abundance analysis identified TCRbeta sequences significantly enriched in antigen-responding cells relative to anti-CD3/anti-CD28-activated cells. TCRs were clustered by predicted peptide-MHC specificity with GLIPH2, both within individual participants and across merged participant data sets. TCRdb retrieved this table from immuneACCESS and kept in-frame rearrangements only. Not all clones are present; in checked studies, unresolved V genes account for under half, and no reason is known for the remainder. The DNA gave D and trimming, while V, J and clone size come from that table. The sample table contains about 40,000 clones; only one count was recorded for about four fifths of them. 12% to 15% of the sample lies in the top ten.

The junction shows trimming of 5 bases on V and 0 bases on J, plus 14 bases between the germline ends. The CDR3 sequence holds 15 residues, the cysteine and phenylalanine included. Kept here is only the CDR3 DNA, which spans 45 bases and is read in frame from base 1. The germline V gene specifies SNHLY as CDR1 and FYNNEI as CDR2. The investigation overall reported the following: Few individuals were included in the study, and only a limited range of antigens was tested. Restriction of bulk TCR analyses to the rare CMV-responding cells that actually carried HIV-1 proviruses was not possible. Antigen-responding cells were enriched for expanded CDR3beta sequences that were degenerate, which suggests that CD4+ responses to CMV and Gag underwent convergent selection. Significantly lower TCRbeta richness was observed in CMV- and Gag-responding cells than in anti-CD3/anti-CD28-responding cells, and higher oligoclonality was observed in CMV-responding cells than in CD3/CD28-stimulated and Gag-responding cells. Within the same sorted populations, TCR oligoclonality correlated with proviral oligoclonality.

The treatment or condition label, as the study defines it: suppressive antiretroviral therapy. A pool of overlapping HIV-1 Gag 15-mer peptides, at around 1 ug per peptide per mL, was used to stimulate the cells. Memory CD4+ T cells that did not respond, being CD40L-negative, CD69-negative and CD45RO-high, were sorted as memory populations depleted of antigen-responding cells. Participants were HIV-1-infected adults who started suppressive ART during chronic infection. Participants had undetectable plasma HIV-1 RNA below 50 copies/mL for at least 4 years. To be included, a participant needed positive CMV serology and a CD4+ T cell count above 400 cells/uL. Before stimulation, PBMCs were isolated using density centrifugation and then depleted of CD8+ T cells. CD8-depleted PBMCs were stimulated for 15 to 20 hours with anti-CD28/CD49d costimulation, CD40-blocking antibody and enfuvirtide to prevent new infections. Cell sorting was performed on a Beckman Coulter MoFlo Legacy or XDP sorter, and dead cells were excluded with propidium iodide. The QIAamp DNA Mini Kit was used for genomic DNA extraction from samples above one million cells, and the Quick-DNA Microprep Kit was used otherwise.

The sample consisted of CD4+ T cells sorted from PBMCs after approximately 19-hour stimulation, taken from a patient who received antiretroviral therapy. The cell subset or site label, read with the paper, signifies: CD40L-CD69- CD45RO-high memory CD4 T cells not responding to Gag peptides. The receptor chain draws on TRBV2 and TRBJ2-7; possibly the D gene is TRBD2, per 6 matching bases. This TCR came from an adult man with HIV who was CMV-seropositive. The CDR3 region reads CASSSRGLFSYEQYF. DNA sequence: TGTGCCAGCAGTAGCCGGGGGTTATTCTCCTACGAGCAGTACTTC. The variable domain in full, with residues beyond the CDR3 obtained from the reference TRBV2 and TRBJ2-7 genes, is EPEVTQTPSHQVTQMGQEVILRCVPISNHLYFYWYRQILGQKVEFLVSFYNNEISEKSEIFDDQFSVERPDGSNFTLKIRSTKLEDSAMYFCASSSRGLFSYEQYFGPGTRLTVT.